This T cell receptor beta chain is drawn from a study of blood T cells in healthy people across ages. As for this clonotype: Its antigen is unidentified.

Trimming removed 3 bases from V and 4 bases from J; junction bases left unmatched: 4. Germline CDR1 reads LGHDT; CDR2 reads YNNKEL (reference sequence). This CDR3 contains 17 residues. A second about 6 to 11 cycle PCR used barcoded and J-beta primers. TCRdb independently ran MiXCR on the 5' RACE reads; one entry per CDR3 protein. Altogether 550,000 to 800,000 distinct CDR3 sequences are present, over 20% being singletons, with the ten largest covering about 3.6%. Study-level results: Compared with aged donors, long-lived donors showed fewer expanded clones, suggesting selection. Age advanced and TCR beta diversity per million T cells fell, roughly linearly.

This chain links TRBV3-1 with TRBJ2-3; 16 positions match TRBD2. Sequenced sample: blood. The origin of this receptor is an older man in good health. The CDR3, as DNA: TGTGCCAGCAGCCAGGGACTAGCGGGGGGGCCGGCAGATACGCAGTATTTT. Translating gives CASSQGLAGGPADTQYF.